This TCR beta chain derives from a study of early stage breast cancer tumors (dated 2017 in TCRdb). About the investigation overall: Of the 15 or so invasive breast tumors, more than 9 were found to be estrogen receptor-positive, progesterone receptor-positive and HER2-negative. Of the approximately twelve ER+/PR+/HER2- tumors, eight were classified as invasive ductal carcinomas and four as invasive lobular carcinomas. On average, each sample had around 10-fold read coverage. Across all samples, about 2.9 million templates representing about 1,100,000 unique clonotypes were detected.

The study profiled bulk TCR beta-chain repertoires in matched peripheral blood, tumor and adjacent normal breast tissue taken from over 15 patients with early-stage breast cancer. Before surgery, whole blood (roughly 4.5-11 mL) was collected into EDTA tubes and processed within 2 hours. Peripheral blood mononuclear cells were isolated by Ficoll-Paque centrifugation in SepMate-50 tubes. For storage in liquid nitrogen, PBMCs were cryopreserved as aliquots of about 1.9 to 4 million cells in roughly 90% FBS with 10% DMSO. The Qiagen AllPrep DNA/RNA Mini kit was used for genomic DNA extraction. Each sample was amplified in two independent genomic DNA replicates, using approximately 0.5 ug for blood and about 1.5 ug for tumor or normal breast. Following the manufacturer's instructions, the ImmunoSeq Intro kit was used to carry out TCRB sequencing on genomic DNA. Multiplex PCR was run for 30 to 40 cycles using proprietary primers and spike-in control sequences for absolute quantification. An 87-bp fragment spanning the CDR3 and flanking V and J genes was sequenced with single-end 150-bp reads. Seven samples, with two replicates for each sample, were multiplexed per lane of an Illumina MiSeq using version 3.0 chemistry. In the authors' own workflow: The vendor's proprietary pipeline processed the raw data and merged both replicates into a single result for each sample. Clonotypes were defined as productive rearrangements sharing the V-gene family, CDR3 amino acid sequence and J-gene segment. Clonality was computed as 1 minus the normalized Shannon entropy (Pielou evenness) of TCRB abundances. To estimate T cell density, the total number of templates was divided by the input cell count, which was inferred from how much DNA went in. Recon with default parameters was used to estimate total repertoire diversity and clonality. A clonotype counted as tumor-enriched if its abundance in tumor exceeded 0.1% and was at least 32-fold higher than its abundance in normal breast. Entries here come from immuneACCESS through TCRdb and include only in-frame sequences with V and J called. Some clones fail to appear in such tables; in the studies checked, an unresolved V gene covers under half of the shortfall, and the cause of the remainder is unknown. That table gives V, J and clone size, and the DNA gave D and trimming. This sample lists 50,000 to 65,000 clones; over 65% were detected once. The top ten hold roughly 3.5% of the sample.

Details on this clone: Its antigen remains undetermined. The sample holds no much larger clone one base away, and base qualities are not on file.

General conclusions and limits of the study: Enriched TCRB sequences shared across patients were found to be mostly commonly generated sequences that were unlikely to play an important role in the tumor microenvironment. Bulk genomic DNA sequencing of unsorted cells missed chain pairing and functional markers such as CD4, CD8 and FOXP3. Compared with adjacent normal breast tissue, tumors had higher clonality and approximately 2.5-fold greater T cell density. Because the cohort was small, a breakdown by tumor subtype could not be done. Repertoires from blood resembled normal breast more closely than tumor, and using blood as a reference for each tissue separated tumor from normal in 14 of 16 patients.

The CDR3 covers 13 residues, taking in both the cysteine and the phenylalanine. Only CDR3 DNA remains: 39 bases, in frame from the first base. CDR1 MDHEN and CDR2 SYDVKM were looked up in the germline V gene. V gives up 5 bases and J gives up 0 bases, and the segment between their germline ends measures 6 bases. The receptor was derived from a person in their twenties or thirties with breast cancer. The sample comprised blood. The V gene is TRBV28 and the J gene is TRBJ2-3, with the D gene not clear enough to name. The CDR3 reads CASSPPSTDTQYF. The base sequence is TGTGCCAGCAGTCCACCTAGCACAGATACGCAGTATTTT.